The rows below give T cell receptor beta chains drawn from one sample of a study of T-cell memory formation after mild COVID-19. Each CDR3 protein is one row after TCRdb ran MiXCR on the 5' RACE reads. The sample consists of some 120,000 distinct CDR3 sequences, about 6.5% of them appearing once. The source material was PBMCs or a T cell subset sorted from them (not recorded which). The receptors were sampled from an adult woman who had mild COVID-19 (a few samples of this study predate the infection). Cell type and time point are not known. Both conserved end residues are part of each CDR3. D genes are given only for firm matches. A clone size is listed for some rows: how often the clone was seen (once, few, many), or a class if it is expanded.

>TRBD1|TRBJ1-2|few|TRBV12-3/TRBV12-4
CASSYSDREGGYTF
TGTGCCAGCAGTTATTCCGACAGGGAAGGTGGCTACACCTTC
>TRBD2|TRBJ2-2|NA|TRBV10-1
CASSESWREANTGELFF
TGCGCCAGCAGTGAGTCGTGGCGGGAGGCGAACACCGGGGAGCTGTTTTTT
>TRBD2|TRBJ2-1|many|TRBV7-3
CASSFDIAGAYNEQFF
TGTGCCAGCAGCTTTGATATAGCGGGAGCTTACAATGAGCAGTTCTTC
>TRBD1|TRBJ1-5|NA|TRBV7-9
CASSFSGQGGQPQHF
TGTGCCAGCAGCTTTTCGGGACAGGGAGGTCAGCCCCAGCATTTT
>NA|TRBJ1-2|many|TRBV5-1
CASRLEVQLLYGYTF
TGCGCCAGCCGACTCGAGGTACAGCTCCTCTATGGCTACACCTTC
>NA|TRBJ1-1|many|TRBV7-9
CASSSDFEAFF
TGTGCCAGCAGCTCGGATTTTGAAGCTTTCTTT
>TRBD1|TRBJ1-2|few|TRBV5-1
CASSSPTGTDYYYGYTF
TGCGCCAGCAGCTCCCCAACCGGGACAGATTACTACTATGGCTACACCTTC
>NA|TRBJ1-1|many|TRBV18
CASSQHRVEAFF
TGTGCCAGCTCACAACACAGGGTTGAAGCTTTCTTT
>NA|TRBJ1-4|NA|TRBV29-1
CSVRGWSNEKLFF
TGCAGCGTCCGGGGATGGAGCAATGAAAAACTGTTTTTT
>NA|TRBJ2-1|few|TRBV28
CASIVPAGAGRNEQFF
TGTGCCAGCATCGTCCCCGCGGGGGCAGGGCGGAATGAGCAGTTCTTC
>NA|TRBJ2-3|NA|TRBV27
CASSLSGGGGAEDTQYF
TGTGCCAGCAGTTTATCGGGAGGAGGGGGCGCGGAAGATACGCAGTATTTT
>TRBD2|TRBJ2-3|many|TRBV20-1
CSAPTSGSFGDTQYF
TGCAGTGCTCCTACTAGCGGGAGTTTTGGAGATACGCAGTATTTT
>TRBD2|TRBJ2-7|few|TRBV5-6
CASSSSGGPGEQYF
TGTGCCAGCAGTTCTAGCGGGGGGCCCGGCGAGCAGTACTTC
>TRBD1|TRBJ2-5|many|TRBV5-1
CASSVGQGQETQYF
TGCGCCAGCAGCGTGGGACAGGGACAAGAGACCCAGTACTTC
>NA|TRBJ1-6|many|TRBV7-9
CASSLGQGSNSPLHF
TGTGCCAGCAGCTTAGGGCAGGGGTCCAATTCACCCCTCCACTTT
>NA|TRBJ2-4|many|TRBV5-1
CASSWNPFTDIQYF
TGCGCCAGCAGCTGGAACCCTTTTACGGACATTCAGTACTTC
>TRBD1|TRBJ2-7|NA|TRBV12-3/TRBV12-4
CASSLGQGGLTGEQYF
TGTGCCAGCAGTCTCGGACAGGGTGGATTAACAGGCGAGCAGTACTTC
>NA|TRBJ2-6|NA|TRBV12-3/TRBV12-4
CASRPTGSSGANVLTF
TGTGCCAGCAGGCCTACAGGGTCCTCTGGGGCCAACGTCCTGACTTTC
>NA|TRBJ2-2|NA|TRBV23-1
CASTGRGGELFF
TGCGCCAGCACGGGGCGCGGCGGGGAGCTGTTTTTT
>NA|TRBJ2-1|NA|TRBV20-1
CSAPEGGVYNEQFF
TGCAGTGCCCCAGAGGGGGGGGTTTACAATGAGCAGTTCTTC
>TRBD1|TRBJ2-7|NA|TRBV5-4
CASSLVQGGPYEQYF
TGTGCCAGCAGCTTGGTACAGGGGGGCCCCTACGAGCAGTACTTC
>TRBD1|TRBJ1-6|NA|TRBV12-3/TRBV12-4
CASNTLDREFSPLHF
TGTGCCAGCAACACTCTGGACAGGGAATTTTCACCCCTCCACTTT
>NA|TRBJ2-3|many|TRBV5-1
CASSQPQGPTDTQYF
TGCGCCAGCAGCCAGCCCCAGGGGCCCACAGATACGCAGTATTTT
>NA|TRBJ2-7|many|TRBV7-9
CASSTDPYYEQYF
TGTGCCAGCAGCACGGACCCCTACTACGAGCAGTACTTC
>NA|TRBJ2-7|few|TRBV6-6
CASSYLEGYEQYF
TGTGCCAGCAGTTACCTTGAGGGTTACGAGCAGTACTTC
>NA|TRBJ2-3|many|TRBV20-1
CSARRGISTDTQYF
TGCAGTGCTAGGAGGGGGATAAGCACAGATACGCAGTATTTT